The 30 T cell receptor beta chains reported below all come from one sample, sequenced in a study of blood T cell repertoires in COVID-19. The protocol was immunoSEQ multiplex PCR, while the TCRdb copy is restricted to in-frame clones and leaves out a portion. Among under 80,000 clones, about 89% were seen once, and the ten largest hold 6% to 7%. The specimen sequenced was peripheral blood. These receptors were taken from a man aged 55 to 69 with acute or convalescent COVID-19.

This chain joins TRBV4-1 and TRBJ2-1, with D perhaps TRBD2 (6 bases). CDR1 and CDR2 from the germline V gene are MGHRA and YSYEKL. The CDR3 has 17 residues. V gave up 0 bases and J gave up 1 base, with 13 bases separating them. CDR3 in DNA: TGCGCCAGCAGCCAAGAGTCCGGGGGTGGGTCCTACAATGAGCAGTTCTTC. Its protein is CASSQESGGGSYNEQFF.

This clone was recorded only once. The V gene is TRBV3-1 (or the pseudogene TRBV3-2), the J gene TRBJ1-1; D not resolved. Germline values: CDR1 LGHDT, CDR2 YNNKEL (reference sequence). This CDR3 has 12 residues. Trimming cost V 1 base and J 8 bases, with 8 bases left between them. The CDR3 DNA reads TGTGCCAGCAGCCAAGGTTTAGTAGAAGCTTTCTTT. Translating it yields CASSQGLVEAFF.

The CDR3 is CAISGGQGNTGELFF. The CDR3 region has the DNA TGTGCCATCAGTGGTGGACAGGGGAACACCGGGGAGCTGTTTTTT. The chain carries TRBV10-3 and TRBJ2-2, with TRBD1 identical over 8 bases. V lost 4 bases and J lost 1; bases outside the gene matches: 2. The CDR3 runs to 15 residues. Germline V CDR1 and CDR2: ENHRY, SYGVKD.

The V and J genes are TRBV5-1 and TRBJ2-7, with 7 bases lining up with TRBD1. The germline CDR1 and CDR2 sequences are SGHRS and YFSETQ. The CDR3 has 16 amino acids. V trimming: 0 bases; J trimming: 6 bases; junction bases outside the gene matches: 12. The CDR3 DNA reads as TGCGCCAGCAGCTTGGGGTCCGGGACAGTTGTGGGCGAGCAGTACTTC. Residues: CASSLGSGTVVGEQYF.

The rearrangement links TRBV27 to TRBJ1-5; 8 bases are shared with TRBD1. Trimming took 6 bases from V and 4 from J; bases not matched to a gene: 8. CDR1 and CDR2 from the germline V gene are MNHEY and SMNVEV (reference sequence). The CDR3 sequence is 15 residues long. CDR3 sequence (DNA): TGTGCCAGCAGGAGAGAAGACAGGGGAAATCAGCCCCAGCATTTT. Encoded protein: CASRREDRGNQPQHF.

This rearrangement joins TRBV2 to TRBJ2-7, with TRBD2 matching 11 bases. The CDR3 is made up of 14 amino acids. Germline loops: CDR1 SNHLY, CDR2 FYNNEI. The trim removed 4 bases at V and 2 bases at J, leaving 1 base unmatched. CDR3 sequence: CASSGTSGPYEQYF. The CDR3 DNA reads TGTGCCAGCAGTGGGACTAGCGGGCCCTACGAGCAGTACTTC.

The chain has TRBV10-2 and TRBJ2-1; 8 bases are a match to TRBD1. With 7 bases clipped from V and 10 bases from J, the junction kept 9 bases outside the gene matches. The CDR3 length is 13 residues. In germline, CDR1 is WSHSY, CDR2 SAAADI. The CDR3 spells CASTTDRAVEQFF. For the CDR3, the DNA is TGCGCCAGCACTACGGACAGGGCAGTCGAGCAGTTCTTC.

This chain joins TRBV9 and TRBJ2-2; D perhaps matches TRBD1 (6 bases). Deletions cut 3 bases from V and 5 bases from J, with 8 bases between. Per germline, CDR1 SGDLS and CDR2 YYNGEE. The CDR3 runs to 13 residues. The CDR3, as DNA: TGTGCCAGCAGCGCCAGGGGTACCGGGGAGCTGTTTTTT. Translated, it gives CASSARGTGELFF.

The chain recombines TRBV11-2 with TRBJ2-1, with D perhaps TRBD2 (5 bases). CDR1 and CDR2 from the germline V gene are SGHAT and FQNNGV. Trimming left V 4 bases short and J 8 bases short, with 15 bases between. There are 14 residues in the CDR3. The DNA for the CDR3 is TGTGCCAGCAGCTCACTCGGGGTTTGGCATGAGCAGTTCTTC. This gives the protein CASSSLGVWHEQFF.

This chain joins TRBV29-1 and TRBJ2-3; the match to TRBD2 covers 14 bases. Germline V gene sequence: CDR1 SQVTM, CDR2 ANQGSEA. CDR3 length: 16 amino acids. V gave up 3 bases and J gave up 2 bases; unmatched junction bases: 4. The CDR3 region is CSVDRLAGGPTDTQYF. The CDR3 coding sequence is TGCAGCGTTGATCGACTAGCGGGGGGGCCCACAGATACGCAGTATTTT.

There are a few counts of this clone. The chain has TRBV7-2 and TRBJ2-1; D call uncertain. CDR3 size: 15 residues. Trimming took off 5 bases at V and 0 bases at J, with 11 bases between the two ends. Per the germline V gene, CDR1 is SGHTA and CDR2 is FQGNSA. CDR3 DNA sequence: TGTGCCAGCAGCAATCCGGGTTTCTCCTACAATGAGCAGTTCTTC. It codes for CASSNPGFSYNEQFF.

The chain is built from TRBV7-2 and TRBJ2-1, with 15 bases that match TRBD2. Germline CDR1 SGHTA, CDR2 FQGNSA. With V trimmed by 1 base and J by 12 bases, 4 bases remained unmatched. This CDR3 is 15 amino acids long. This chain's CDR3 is CASSLGGTSGGRQFF. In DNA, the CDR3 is TGTGCCAGCAGCTTAGGCGGGACTAGCGGGGGGCGGCAGTTCTTC.

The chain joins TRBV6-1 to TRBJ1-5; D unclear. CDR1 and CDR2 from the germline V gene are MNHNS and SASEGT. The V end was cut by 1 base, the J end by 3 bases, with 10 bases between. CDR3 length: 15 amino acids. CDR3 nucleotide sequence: TGTGCCAGCAGTGAAGGAATAGCATTCAATCAGCCCCAGCATTTT. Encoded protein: CASSEGIAFNQPQHF.

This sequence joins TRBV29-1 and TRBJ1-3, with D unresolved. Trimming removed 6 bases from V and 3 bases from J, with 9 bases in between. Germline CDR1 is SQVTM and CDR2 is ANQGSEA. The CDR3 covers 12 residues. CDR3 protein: CSVREGGNTIYF. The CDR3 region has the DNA TGCAGCGTGAGGGAGGGTGGAAACACCATATATTTT.

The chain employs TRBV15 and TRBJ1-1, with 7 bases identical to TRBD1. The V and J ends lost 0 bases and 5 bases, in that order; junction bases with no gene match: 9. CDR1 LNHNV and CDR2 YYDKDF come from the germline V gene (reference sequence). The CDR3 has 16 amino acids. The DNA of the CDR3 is TGTGCCACCAGCAGAGATCGGGCAGGGGGATATACTGAAGCTTTCTTT. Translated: CATSRDRAGGYTEAFF.

The CDR3 loop is CASSQDQRSVGLNEQFF. In nucleotides, the CDR3 is TGTGCCAGCAGCCAAGATCAGCGGAGCGTGGGATTGAATGAGCAGTTCTTC. The V call is TRBV3-1 (or the pseudogene TRBV3-2), the J call TRBJ2-1, with a weak D call TRBD2 (5 bases). Germline-derived CDR1 and CDR2 are LGHDT and YNNKEL (reference sequence). V was shortened by 0 bases and J by 7 bases, with 19 bases between the two germline ends. This CDR3 is built from 17 residues.

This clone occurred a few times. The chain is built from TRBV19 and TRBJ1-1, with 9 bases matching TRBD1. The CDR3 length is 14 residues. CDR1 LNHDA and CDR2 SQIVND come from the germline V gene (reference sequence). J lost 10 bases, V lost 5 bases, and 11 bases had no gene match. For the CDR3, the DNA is TGTGCCAGTAGTGCCGCCCGGACAGGGGTTGGAGCTTTCTTT. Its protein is CASSAARTGVGAFF.

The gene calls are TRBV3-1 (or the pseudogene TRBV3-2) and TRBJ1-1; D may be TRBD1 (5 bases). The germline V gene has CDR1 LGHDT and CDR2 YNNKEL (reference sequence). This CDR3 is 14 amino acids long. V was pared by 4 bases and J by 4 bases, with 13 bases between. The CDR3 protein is CASSPGGGSTEAFF. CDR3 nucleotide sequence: TGTGCCAGCAGCCCCGGGGGGGGTAGCACTGAAGCTTTCTTT.

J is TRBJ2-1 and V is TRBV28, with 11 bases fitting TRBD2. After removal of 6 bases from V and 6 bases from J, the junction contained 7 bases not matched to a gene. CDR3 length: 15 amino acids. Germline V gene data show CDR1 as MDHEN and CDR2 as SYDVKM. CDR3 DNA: TGTGCCAGCAGCCTTTTTAGCGGGGGGGGCAATGAGCAGTTCTTC. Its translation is CASSLFSGGGNEQFF.

This chain's CDR3 is CASSSNSGGGETQYF. The CDR3 nucleotides read TGCGCCAGCAGCTCGAATAGCGGGGGAGGGGAGACCCAGTACTTC. The gene calls are TRBV5-1 and TRBJ2-5; 9 bases match TRBD2. The CDR3 has 15 residues. Germline V CDR1 and CDR2: SGHRS, YFSETQ. Trimming removed 3 bases from V and 5 bases from J; junction bases left unmatched: 8.

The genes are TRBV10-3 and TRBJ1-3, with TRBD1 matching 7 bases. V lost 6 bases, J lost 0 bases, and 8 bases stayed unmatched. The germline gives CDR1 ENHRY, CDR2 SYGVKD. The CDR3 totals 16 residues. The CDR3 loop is CAISETGTSSGNTIYF. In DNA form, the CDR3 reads TGTGCCATCAGCGAGACAGGGACAAGCTCTGGAAACACCATATATTTT.

The CDR3 here is CASAPQGGPNTEAFF. The CDR3 nucleotides read TGTGCCAGCGCTCCCCAAGGGGGACCGAACACTGAAGCTTTCTTT. The chain links TRBV2 to TRBJ1-1; weak D call: TRBD1 (6 bases). Germline CDR1 reads SNHLY; CDR2 reads FYNNEI. Trimming stripped 8 bases from V and 1 base from J, with 17 bases between. The CDR3 sequence is 15 residues long.

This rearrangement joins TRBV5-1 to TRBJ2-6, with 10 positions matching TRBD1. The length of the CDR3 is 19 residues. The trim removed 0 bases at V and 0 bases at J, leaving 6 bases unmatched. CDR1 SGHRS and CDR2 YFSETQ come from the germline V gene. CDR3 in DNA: TGCGCCAGCAGCTTGGTTCCGGGACAGGGGAGCTCTGGGGCCAACGTCCTGACTTTC. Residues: CASSLVPGQGSSGANVLTF.

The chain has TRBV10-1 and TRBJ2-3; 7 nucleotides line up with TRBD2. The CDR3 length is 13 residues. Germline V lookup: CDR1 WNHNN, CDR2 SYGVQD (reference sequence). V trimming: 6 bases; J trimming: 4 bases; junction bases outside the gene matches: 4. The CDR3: CASRAGTADTQYF. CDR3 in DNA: TGCGCCAGCAGAGCGGGGACGGCAGATACGCAGTATTTT.

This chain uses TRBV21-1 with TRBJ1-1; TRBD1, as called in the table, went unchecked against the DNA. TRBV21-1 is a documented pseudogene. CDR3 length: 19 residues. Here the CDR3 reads CASSKAARGHVDEDTEAFF. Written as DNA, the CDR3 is TGTGCCAGCTCCAAAGCCGCGAGGGGGCATGTAGATGAGGACACTGAAGCTTTCTTT.

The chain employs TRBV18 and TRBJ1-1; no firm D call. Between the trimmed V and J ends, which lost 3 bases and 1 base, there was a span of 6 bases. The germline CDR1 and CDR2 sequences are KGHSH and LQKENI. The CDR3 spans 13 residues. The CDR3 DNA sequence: TGTGCCAGCTCACCCTATCGGAACACTGAAGCTTTCTTT. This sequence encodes CASSPYRNTEAFF. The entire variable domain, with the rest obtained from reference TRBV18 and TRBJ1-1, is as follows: NAGVMQNPRHLVRRRGQEARLRCSPMKGHSHVYWYRQLPEEGLKFMVYLQKENIIDESGMPKERFSAEFPKEGPSILRIQQVVRGDSAAYFCASSPYRNTEAFFGQGTRLTVV.

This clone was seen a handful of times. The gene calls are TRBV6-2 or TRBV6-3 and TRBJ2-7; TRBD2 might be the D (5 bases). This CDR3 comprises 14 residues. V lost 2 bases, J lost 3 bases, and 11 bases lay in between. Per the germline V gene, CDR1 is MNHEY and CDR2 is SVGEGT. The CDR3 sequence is CASSYQAGGYEQYF. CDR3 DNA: TGTGCCAGCAGTTACCAGGCCGGAGGCTACGAGCAGTACTTC.

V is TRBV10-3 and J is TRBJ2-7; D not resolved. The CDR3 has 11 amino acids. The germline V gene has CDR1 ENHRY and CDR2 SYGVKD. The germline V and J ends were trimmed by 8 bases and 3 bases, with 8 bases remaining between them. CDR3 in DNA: TGTGCCATCGGCACATACTACGAGCAGTACTTC. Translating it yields CAIGTYYEQYF.

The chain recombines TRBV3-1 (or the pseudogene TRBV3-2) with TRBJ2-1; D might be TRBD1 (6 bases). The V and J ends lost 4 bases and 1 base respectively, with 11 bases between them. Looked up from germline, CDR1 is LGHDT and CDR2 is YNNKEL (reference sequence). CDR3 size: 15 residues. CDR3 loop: CASSLYQGSYNEQFF. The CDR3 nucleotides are TGTGCCAGCAGCCTATATCAGGGGTCCTACAATGAGCAGTTCTTC.

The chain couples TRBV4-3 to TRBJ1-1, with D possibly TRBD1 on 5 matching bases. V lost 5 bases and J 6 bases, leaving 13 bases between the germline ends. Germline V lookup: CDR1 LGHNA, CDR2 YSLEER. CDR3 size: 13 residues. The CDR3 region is CASSARAGAEAFF. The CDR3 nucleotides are TGCGCCAGCAGCGCCAGGGCGGGGGCTGAAGCTTTCTTT.